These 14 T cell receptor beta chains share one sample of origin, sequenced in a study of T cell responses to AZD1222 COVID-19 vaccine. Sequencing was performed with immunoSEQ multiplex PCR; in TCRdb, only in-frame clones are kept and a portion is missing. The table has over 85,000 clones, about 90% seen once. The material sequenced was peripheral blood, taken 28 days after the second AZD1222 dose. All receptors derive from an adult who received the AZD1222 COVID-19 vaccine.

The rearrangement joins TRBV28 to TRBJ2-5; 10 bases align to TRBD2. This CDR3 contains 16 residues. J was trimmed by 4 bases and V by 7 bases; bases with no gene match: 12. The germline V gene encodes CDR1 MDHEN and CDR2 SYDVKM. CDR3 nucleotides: TGTGCCAGCACCATGGGGGCTAGCGGGAGTGGAGAGACCCAGTACTTC. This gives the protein CASTMGASGSGETQYF.

For the CDR3, the DNA is TGTGCCAGCAGTTTATTTAGCTTTTATAGCGGGAGAACAGATACGCAGTATTTT. Its translation: CASSLFSFYSGRTDTQYF. The V gene is TRBV28, the J gene TRBJ2-3, with 9 bases aligning to TRBD2. The CDR3 spans 18 residues. In germline, CDR1 is MDHEN, CDR2 SYDVKM. V was pared by 1 base and J by 3 bases, with 11 bases of the junction left unmatched.

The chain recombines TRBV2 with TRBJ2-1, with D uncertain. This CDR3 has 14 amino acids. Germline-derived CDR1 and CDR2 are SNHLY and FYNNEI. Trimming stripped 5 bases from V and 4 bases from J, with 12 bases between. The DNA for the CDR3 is TGTGCCAGCAGTCCTGTCCCTCCGTACAATGAGCAGTTCTTC. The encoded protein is CASSPVPPYNEQFF.

CDR3 in DNA: TGTGCCAGCAGTGAAGTGACGGAAATTTACTACGAGCAGTACTTC. Protein product: CASSEVTEIYYEQYF. The chain links TRBV6-1 to TRBJ2-7; no reliable D call. Between the trimmed V and J ends, which lost 1 base and 3 bases, there was a span of 13 bases. CDR1 is MNHNS and CDR2 is SASEGT in the germline V gene. The CDR3 spans 15 residues.

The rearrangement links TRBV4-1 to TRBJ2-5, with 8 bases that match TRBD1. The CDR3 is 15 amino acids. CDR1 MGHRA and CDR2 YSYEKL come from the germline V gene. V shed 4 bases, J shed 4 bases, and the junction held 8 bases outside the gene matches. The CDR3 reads CASSRMTGVRETQYF. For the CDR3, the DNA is TGCGCCAGCAGCCGTATGACAGGGGTGAGAGAGACCCAGTACTTC.

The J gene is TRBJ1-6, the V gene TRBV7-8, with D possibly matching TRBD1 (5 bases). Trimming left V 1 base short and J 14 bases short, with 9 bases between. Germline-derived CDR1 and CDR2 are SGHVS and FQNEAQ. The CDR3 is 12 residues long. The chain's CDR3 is CASSLVWGTLHF. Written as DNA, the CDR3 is TGTGCCAGCAGCTTAGTATGGGGGACCCTCCACTTT.

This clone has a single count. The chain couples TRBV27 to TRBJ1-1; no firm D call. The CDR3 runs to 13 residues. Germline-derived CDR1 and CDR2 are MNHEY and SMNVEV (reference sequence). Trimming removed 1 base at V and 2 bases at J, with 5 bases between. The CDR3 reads CASSLLLNTEAFF. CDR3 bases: TGTGCCAGCAGTTTATTACTAAACACTGAAGCTTTCTTT.

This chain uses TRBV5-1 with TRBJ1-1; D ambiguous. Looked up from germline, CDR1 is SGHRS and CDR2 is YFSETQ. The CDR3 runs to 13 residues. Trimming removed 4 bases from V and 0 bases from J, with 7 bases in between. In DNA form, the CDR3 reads TGCGCCAGCAGCGGACGGGTGAACACTGAAGCTTTCTTT. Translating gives CASSGRVNTEAFF.

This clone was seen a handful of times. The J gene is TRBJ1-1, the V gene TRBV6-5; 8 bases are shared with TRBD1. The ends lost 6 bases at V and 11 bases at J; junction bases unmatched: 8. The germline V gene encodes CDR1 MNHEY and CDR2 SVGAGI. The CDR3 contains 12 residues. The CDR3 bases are TGTGCCAGCAGCCACGGACAGGGCGAGGCTTTCTTT. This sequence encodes CASSHGQGEAFF.

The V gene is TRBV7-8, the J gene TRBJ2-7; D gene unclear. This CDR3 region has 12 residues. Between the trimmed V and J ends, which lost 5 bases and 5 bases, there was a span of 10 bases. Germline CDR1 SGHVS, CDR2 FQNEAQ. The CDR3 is CASSQARDEQYF. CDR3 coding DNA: TGTGCCAGCAGCCAAGCACGGGACGAGCAGTACTTC. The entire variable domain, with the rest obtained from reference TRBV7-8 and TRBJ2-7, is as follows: GAGVSQSPRYKVAKRGQDVALRCDPISGHVSLFWYQQALGQGPEFLTYFQNEAQLDKSGLPSDRFFAERPEGSVSTLKIQRTQQEDSAVYLCASSQARDEQYFGPGTRLTVT.

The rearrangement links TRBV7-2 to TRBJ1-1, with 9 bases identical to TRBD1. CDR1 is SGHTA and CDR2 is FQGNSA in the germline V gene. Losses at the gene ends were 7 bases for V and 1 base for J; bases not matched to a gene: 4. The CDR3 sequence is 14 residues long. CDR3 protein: CASTGTGSNTEAFF. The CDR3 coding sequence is TGTGCCAGCACCGGGACAGGGTCGAACACTGAAGCTTTCTTT. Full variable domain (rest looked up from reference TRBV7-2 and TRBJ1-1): GAGVSQSPSNKVTEKGKDVELRCDPISGHTALYWYRQSLGQGLEFLIYFQGNSAPDKSGLPSDRFSAERTGGSVSTLTIQRTQQEDSAVYLCASTGTGSNTEAFFGQGTRLTVV.

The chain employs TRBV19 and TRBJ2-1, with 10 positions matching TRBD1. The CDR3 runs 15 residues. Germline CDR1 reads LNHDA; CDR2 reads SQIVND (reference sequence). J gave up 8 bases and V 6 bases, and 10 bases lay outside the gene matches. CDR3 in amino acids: CASSPGQGLGDEQFF. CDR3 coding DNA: TGTGCCAGTAGCCCGGGACAGGGGCTTGGGGATGAGCAGTTCTTC.

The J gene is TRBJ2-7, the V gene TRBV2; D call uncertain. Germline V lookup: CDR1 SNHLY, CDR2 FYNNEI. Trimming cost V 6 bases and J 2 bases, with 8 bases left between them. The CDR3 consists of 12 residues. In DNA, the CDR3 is TGTGCCAGCAGCGAGACGACCTACGAGCAGTACTTC. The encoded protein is CASSETTYEQYF.

The CDR3 spells CASSPGTRTYEQYF. CDR3 nucleotides: TGTGCCAGCAGCCCCGGGACGCGGACCTACGAGCAGTACTTC. The V call is TRBV4-2, the J call TRBJ2-7; D could derive from TRBD1 or TRBD2 (5 bases each). The CDR3 runs 14 residues. V was clipped by 4 bases and J by 2 bases, with 12 bases between them. CDR1 is LGHNA and CDR2 is YNFKEQ in the germline V gene.